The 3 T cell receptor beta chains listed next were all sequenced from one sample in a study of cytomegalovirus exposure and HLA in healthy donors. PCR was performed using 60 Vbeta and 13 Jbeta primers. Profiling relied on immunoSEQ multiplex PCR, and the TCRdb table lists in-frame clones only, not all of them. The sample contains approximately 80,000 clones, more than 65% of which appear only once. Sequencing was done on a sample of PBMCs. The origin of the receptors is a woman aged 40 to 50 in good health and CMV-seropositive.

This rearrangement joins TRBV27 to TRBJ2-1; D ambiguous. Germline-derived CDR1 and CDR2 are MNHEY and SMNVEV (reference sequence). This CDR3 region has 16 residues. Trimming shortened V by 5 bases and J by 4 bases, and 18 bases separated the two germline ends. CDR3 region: CASSLRPIRKYNEQFF. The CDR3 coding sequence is TGTGCCAGCAGTCTGCGGCCGATACGGAAGTACAATGAGCAGTTCTTC.

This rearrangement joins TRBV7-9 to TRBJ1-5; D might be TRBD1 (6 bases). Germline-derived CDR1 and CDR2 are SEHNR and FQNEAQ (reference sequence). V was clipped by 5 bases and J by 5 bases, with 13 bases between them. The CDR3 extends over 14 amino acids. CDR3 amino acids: CASSDRQEHQPQHF. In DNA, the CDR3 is TGTGCCAGCAGCGACCGACAGGAGCATCAGCCCCAGCATTTT.

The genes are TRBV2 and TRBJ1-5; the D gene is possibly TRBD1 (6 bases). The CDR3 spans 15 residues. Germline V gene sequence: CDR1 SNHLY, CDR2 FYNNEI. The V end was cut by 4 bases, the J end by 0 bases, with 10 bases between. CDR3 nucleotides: TGTGCCAGCAGTGCTTCAGGGGATAGCAATCAGCCCCAGCATTTT. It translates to CASSASGDSNQPQHF. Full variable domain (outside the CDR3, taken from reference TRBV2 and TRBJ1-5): EPEVTQTPSHQVTQMGQEVILRCVPISNHLYFYWYRQILGQKVEFLVSFYNNEISEKSEIFDDQFSVERPDGSNFTLKIRSTKLEDSAMYFCASSASGDSNQPQHFGDGTRLSIL.